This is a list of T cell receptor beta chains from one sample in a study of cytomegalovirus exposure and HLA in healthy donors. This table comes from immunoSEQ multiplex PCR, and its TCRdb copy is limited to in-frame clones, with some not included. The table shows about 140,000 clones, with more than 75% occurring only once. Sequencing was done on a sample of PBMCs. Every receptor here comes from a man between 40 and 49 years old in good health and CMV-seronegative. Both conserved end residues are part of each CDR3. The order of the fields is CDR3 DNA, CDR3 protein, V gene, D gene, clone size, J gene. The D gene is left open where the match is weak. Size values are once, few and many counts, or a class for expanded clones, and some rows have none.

TGTGCCAGCAGCTTACGGGAGGGGGCCGCGAACACCGGGGAGCTGTTTTTT CASSLREGAANTGELFF TRBV7-8 NA NA TRBJ2-2
TGTGCCAGCAGCCTTCGACGGACTCCCTATGGCTACACCTTC CASSLRRTPYGYTF TRBV13 NA once TRBJ1-2
TGTGCCAGCAAGGGACTAGCGGACTGGCAGTTCTTC CASKGLADWQFF TRBV6-5 TRBD2 NA TRBJ2-1
TGTGCCAGCAGCGCGCTAGCGGGAGATGGTAATGAGCAGTTCTTC CASSALAGDGNEQFF TRBV14 TRBD2 NA TRBJ2-1
TGTGCCAGCAGCCCGACAGGGGGAACTGGAAACACCATATATTTT CASSPTGGTGNTIYF TRBV2 TRBD1 NA TRBJ1-3
TGTGCCAGTAGTCCCATGGACAGGCCTCGAGACGGGGAGCTGTTTTTT CASSPMDRPRDGELFF TRBV19 TRBD1 NA TRBJ2-2
TGTGCCAGCAGTTTACGGACTGAAGCTTTCTTT CASSLRTEAFF TRBV28 NA NA TRBJ1-1
TGTGCCAGCAGCAGGACTAGTGGTCGGGAGACCCAGTACTTC CASSRTSGRETQYF TRBV7-6 TRBD2 NA TRBJ2-5
TGTGCCAGCAGCTTACTAGCGGGGGTGGTTACTGAGCAGTTCTTC CASSLLAGVVTEQFF TRBV7-6 TRBD2 NA TRBJ2-1
TGCGCCAGCAGGCTTCCTGGACAGGGGAATGGCTACACCTTC CASRLPGQGNGYTF TRBV5-1 TRBD1 NA TRBJ1-2
TGTGCCAGCAAGACGGCGGGAGGATGGTACAATGAGCAGTTCTTC CASKTAGGWYNEQFF TRBV27 TRBD2 NA TRBJ2-1
TGTGCCAGCAGCTTAGGAATTTCTAGCGGGGGTACAGATACGCAGTATTTT CASSLGISSGGTDTQYF TRBV7-7 TRBD2 few TRBJ2-3
TGTGCCAGTAGTACCCGCGTCGGGACAGAGAGGTCCGGGGAGCTGTTTTTT CASSTRVGTERSGELFF TRBV19 TRBD1 few TRBJ2-2
TGTGCCAGCAGCTTGGGCAGGGAAAAATACAATGAGCAGTTCTTC CASSLGREKYNEQFF TRBV11-3 NA once TRBJ2-1
TGTGCCAGCAGCTTAGCAGGGGGCATAGATACGCAGTATTTT CASSLAGGIDTQYF TRBV7-2 TRBD1 NA TRBJ2-3
TGTGCCAGCAGTTACGTACCGGGTAGAAGTCCGGAGACCCAGTACTTC CASSYVPGRSPETQYF TRBV6-5 NA NA TRBJ2-5
TGTGCCAGCAGCTCAACGGGGGGCGCTGGGGCCAACGTCCTGACTTTC CASSSTGGAGANVLTF TRBV7-6 NA few TRBJ2-6
TGTGCCAGCAGCCCGCCCTGGACAGGGGCCCCCGGGGAGCTGTTTTTT CASSPPWTGAPGELFF TRBV28 TRBD1 NA TRBJ2-2
TGTGCCAGCAGTGCTCACAGGGGCCTAGACTACGAGCAGTACTTC CASSAHRGLDYEQYF TRBV28 TRBD1 NA TRBJ2-7
TGTGCCAGCATGACGGCCAGGGACTCCTACGAGCAGTACTTC CASMTARDSYEQYF TRBV7-2 NA once TRBJ2-7
TGCGCCAGCAGCTTTCAGGGGAGTTTCACAGATACGCAGTATTTT CASSFQGSFTDTQYF TRBV5-1 NA NA TRBJ2-3
TGTGCCAGCAGCTTTGCGGGAGGGAACACAGATACGCAGTATTTT CASSFAGGNTDTQYF TRBV11-3 TRBD2 NA TRBJ2-3
TGTGCCAGCAGCGCTGGAGCCCTCTCCTACGAGCAGTACTTC CASSAGALSYEQYF TRBV27 NA NA TRBJ2-7
TGCGCCAGCAGCTTAAGGGGCGGAACTGAAGCTTTCTTT CASSLRGGTEAFF TRBV5-1 NA NA TRBJ1-1
TGTGCCAGCAGCTTGGCCAGGGGGTCACCCCTCCACTTT CASSLARGSPLHF TRBV7-3 TRBD1 NA TRBJ1-6
TGCGCCAGCAGCCTGGGGGGGGGCTCCAACTCGGCTGAAGCTTTCTTT CASSLGGGSNSAEAFF TRBV4-1 NA NA TRBJ1-1
TGTGCCAGCAGCTTGATGGGTCAGGACGAGCAGTACTTC CASSLMGQDEQYF TRBV5-4 NA NA TRBJ2-7
TGCGCCAGCAGCCATGACAGGGGGTCCACTGAAGCTTTCTTT CASSHDRGSTEAFF TRBV5-1 TRBD1 NA TRBJ1-1
TGTGCCAGCAGCTTAGATCCACCGGGGGGCCGAAGAGAGACCCAGTACTTC CASSLDPPGGRRETQYF TRBV7-6 NA NA TRBJ2-5
TGTGCCAGCAGGGGGAGGGAGGGATTAGAGGAGACCCAGTACTTC CASRGREGLEETQYF TRBV6-5 TRBD2 NA TRBJ2-5
TGTGCCAGCAGTCAGCTAATGGGAGTTCCTAATTCACCCCTCCACTTT CASSQLMGVPNSPLHF TRBV27 NA NA TRBJ1-6
TGTGCCAGCAGCTTTGCAGGGGAAGCAGATACGCAGTATTTT CASSFAGEADTQYF TRBV7-6 NA NA TRBJ2-3
TGTGCCAGCTCACCACCGGGAGACAGGGTAACCGAGCAGTACTTC CASSPPGDRVTEQYF TRBV18 TRBD1 NA TRBJ2-7
TGTGCCTGGAGTGGCGGCGAAAAACTGTTTTTT CAWSGGEKLFF TRBV30 NA NA TRBJ1-4
TGTGCCAGCAGCAAGGACGGGGACACTGAAGCTTTCTTT CASSKDGDTEAFF TRBV7-3 NA NA TRBJ1-1
TGCAGCGTTGAAGATTTCCCCGGGTCTGCGGAGACCCAGTACTTC CSVEDFPGSAETQYF TRBV29-1 NA NA TRBJ2-5
TGTGCCAGCAGTTTATTTCCCAGGGGCTACGAGCAGTACTTC CASSLFPRGYEQYF TRBV28 NA NA TRBJ2-7
TGTGCCAGCAGCCTCGGGTCTACTAGCACAGATACGCAGTATTTT CASSLGSTSTDTQYF TRBV7-7 NA NA TRBJ2-3
TGTGCCAGCAGTGATTTTGCGGCCTCCTACAATGAGCAGTTCTTC CASSDFAASYNEQFF TRBV2 NA once TRBJ2-1
TGTGCCAGCAGCTTGGGGACTAGCGGGGACTCCTACGAGCAGTACTTC CASSLGTSGDSYEQYF TRBV7-6 TRBD2 NA TRBJ2-7
TGTGCCAGCAGTGAGGGAGACTCCTATAATTCACCCCTCCACTTT CASSEGDSYNSPLHF TRBV2 NA NA TRBJ1-6
TGTGCCAGCAGCTTAACCTCGTACTACGAGCAGTACTTC CASSLTSYYEQYF TRBV11-1 NA NA TRBJ2-7
TGTGCCAGCAGCTTGGGAACAGTCTCTAACTATGGCTACACCTTC CASSLGTVSNYGYTF TRBV5-4 NA NA TRBJ1-2
TGTGCCAGCAGCCTGCCGGGACAGGCGCTATATGGCTACACCTTC CASSLPGQALYGYTF TRBV7-9 TRBD1 NA TRBJ1-2
TGTGCCAGCAGTCCCTCTCGGGGCAATCAGCCCCAGCATTTT CASSPSRGNQPQHF TRBV6-1 NA NA TRBJ1-5
TGTGCCAGCAGCGTAGCTATTCAGGGATCGAGCACAGATACGCAGTATTTT CASSVAIQGSSTDTQYF TRBV9 NA few TRBJ2-3
TGTGCCAGCAGTTTCGGGGGGCCGAACTATGGCTACACCTTC CASSFGGPNYGYTF TRBV27 NA NA TRBJ1-2
TGTGCCAGCAGTCCCCCACGCGGGCCGCAGTACTTC CASSPPRGPQYF TRBV28 NA NA TRBJ2-7
TGTGCCAGCAGCCGTCCTGGGACAGGATTCAATGAGCAGTTCTTC CASSRPGTGFNEQFF TRBV7-2 TRBD1 few TRBJ2-1